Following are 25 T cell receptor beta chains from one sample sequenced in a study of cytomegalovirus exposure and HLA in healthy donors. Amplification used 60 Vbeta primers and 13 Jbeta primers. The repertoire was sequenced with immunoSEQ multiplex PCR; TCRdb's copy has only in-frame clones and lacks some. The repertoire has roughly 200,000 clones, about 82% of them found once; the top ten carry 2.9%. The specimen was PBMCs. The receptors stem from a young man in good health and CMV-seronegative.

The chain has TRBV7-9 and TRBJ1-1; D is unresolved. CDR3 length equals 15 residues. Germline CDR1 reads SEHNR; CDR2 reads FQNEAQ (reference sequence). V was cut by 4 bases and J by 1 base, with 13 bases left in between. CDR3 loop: CASSSARGENTEAFF. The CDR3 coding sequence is TGTGCCAGCAGCTCAGCACGGGGTGAGAACACTGAAGCTTTCTTT.

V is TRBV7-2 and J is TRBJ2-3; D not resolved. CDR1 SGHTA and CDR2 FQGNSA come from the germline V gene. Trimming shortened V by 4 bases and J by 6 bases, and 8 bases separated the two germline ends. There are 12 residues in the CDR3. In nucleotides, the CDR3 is TGTGCCAGCAGCTCCAGCAGGGATACGCAGTATTTT. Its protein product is CASSSSRDTQYF.

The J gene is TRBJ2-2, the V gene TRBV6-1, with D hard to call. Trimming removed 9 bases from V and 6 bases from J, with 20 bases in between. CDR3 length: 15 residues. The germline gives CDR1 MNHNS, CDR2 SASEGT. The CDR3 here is CASLFTSFQAGELFF. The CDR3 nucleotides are TGTGCCAGTCTTTTCACCTCCTTTCAGGCCGGGGAGCTGTTTTTT.

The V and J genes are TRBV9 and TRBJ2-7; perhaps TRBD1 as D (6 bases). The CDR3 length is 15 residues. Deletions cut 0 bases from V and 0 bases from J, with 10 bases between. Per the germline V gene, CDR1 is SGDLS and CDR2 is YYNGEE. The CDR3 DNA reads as TGTGCCAGCAGCGTAGGAGACAGGAGCTCCTACGAGCAGTACTTC. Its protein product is CASSVGDRSSYEQYF.

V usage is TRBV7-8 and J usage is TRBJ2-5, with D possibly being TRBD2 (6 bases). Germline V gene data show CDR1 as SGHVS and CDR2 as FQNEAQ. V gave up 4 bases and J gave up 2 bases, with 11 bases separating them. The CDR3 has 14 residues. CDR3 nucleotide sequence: TGTGCCAGCAGCTACCGGGACTGGCAAGAGACCCAGTACTTC. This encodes CASSYRDWQETQYF.

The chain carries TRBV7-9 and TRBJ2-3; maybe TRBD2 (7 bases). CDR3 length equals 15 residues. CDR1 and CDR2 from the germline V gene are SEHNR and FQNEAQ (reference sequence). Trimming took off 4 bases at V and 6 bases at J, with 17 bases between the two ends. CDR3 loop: CASSSLGGPGDTQYF. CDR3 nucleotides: TGTGCCAGCAGCTCCCTCGGGGGGCCTGGGGATACGCAGTATTTT.

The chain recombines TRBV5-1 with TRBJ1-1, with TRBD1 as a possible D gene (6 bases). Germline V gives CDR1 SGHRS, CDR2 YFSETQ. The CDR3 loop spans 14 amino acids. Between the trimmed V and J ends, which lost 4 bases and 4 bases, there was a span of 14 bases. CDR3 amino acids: CASSGNTGFTEAFF. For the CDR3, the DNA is TGCGCCAGCAGCGGAAATACAGGGTTCACTGAAGCTTTCTTT.

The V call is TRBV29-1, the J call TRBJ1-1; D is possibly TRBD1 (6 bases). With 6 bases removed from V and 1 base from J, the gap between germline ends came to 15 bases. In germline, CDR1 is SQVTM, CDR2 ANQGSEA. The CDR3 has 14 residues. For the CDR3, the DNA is TGCAGCGTAGAGCTAAGACAGGCGAACACTGAAGCTTTCTTT. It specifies CSVELRQANTEAFF. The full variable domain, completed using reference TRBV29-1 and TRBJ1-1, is SAVISQKPSRDICQRGTSLTIQCQVDSQVTMMFWYRQQPGQSLTLIATANQGSEATYESGFVIDKFPISRPNLTFSTLTVSNMSPEDSSIYLCSVELRQANTEAFFGQGTRLTVV.

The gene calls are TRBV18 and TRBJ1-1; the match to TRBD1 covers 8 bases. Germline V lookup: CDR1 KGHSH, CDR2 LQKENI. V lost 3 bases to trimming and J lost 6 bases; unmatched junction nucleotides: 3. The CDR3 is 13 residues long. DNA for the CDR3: TGTGCCAGCTCACCGACAGGGGTACCTGAAGCTTTCTTT. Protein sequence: CASSPTGVPEAFF.

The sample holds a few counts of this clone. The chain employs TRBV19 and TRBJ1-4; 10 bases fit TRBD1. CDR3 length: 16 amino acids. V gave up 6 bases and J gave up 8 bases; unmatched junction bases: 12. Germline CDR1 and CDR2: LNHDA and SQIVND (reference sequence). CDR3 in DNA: TGTGCCAGTAGCATGACAGGGGGCAATATTGGCGAAAAACTGTTTTTT. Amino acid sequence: CASSMTGGNIGEKLFF.

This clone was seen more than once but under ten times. CDR3 in amino acids: CASSQSTLSPRDRHDYGYTF. The CDR3 DNA follows: TGCGCCAGCAGTCAATCGACCTTGAGCCCCCGGGACAGGCACGACTATGGCTACACCTTC. V is TRBV23-1 and J is TRBJ1-2, with 8 positions matching TRBD1. TRBV23-1 is given ORF status, its function remaining uncertain. Trimming removed 0 bases from V and 3 bases from J; junction bases left unmatched: 18. The CDR3 is 20 amino acids.

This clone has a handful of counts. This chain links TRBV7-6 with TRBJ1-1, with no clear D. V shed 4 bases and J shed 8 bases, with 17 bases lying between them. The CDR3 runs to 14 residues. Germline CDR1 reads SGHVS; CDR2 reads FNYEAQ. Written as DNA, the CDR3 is TGTGCCAGCAGCTCTCCCAGAACCGGAGGGGAAGCTTTCTTT. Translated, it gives CASSSPRTGGEAFF.

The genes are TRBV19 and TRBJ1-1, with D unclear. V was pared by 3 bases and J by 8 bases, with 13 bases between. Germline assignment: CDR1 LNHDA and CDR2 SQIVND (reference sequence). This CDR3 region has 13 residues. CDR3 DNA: TGTGCCAGTAGTATTATAACGTCAGGAGAAGCTTTCTTT. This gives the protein CASSIITSGEAFF.

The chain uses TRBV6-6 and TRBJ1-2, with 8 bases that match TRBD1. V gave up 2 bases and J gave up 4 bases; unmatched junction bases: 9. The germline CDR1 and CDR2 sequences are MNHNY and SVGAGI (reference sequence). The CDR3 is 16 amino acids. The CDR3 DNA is TGTGCCAGCAGTTACCCCAGGGGGCTAGGATTCTATGGCTACACCTTC. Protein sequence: CASSYPRGLGFYGYTF.

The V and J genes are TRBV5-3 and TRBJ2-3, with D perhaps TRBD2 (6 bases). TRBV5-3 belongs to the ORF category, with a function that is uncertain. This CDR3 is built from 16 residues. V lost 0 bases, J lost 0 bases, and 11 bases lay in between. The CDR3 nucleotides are TGTGCCAGAAGCTTGGTTCCCGGGGGAAGCACAGATACGCAGTATTTT. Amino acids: CARSLVPGGSTDTQYF.

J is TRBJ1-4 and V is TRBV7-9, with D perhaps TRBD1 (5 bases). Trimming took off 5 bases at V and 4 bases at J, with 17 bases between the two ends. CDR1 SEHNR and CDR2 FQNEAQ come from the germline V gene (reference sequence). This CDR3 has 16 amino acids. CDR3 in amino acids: CASSHPGGGGNEKLFF. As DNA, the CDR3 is TGTGCCAGCAGCCACCCGGGGGGAGGCGGTAATGAAAAACTGTTTTTT.

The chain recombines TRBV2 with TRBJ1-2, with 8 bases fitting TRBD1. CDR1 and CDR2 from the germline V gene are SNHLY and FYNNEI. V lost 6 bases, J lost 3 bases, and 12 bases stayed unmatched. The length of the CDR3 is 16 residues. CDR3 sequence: CASRSGTGAFYYGYTF. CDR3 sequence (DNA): TGTGCCAGCAGATCCGGGACAGGAGCCTTTTACTATGGCTACACCTTC.

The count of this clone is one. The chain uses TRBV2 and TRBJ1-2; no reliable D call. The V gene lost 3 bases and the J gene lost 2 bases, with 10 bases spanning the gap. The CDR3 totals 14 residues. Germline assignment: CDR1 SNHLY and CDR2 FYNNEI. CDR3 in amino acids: CASSDPGGNYGYTF. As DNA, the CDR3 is TGTGCCAGCAGTGACCCCGGCGGGAACTATGGCTACACCTTC.

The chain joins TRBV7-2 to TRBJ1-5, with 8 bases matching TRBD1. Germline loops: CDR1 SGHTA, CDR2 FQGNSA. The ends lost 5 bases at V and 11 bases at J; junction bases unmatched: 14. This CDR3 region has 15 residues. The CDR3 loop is CASSVPGTGPRTQHF. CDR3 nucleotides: TGTGCCAGCAGCGTTCCCGGGACAGGTCCTAGGACCCAGCATTTT.

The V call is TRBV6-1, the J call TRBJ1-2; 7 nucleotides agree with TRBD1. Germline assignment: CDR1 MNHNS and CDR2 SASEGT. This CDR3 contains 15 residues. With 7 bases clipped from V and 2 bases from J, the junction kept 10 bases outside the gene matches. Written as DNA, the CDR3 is TGTGCCAGCACCTCAGGGGGTCTAGGCAACTATGGCTACACCTTC. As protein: CASTSGGLGNYGYTF.

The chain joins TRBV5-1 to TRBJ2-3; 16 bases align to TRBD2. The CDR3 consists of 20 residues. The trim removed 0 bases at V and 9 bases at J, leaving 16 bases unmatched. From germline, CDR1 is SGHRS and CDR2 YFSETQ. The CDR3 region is CASSLAGTSGGVTGIHTQYF. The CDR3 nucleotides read TGCGCCAGCAGCTTGGCCGGGACTAGCGGGGGGGTTACCGGGATTCACACGCAGTATTTT. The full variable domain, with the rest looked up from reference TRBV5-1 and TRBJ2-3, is KAGVTQTPRYLIKTRGQQVTLSCSPISGHRSVSWYQQTPGQGLQFLFEYFSETQRNKGNFPGRFSGRQFSNSRSEMNVSTLELGDSALYLCASSLAGTSGGVTGIHTQYFGPGTRLTVL.

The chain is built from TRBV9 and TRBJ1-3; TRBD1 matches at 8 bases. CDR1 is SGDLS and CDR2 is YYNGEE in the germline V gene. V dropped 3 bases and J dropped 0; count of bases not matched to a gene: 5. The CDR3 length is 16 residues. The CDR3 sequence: CASSAPDRGSGNTIYF. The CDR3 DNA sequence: TGTGCCAGCAGCGCACCCGACAGGGGCTCTGGAAACACCATATATTTT.

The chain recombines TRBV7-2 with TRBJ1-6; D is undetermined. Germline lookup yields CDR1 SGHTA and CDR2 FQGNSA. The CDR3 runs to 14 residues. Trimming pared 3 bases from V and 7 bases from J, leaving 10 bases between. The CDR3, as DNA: TGTGCCAGCAGCTTCCCGGGTCGGAATTCACCCCTCCACTTT. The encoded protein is CASSFPGRNSPLHF.

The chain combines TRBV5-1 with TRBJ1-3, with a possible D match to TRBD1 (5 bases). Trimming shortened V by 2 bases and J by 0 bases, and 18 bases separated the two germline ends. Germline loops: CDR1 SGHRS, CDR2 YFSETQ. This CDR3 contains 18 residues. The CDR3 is CASSLPPGDGGSGNTIYF. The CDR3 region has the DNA TGCGCCAGCAGCTTACCTCCGGGGGACGGCGGCTCTGGAAACACCATATATTTT. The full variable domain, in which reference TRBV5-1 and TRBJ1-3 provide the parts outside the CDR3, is KAGVTQTPRYLIKTRGQQVTLSCSPISGHRSVSWYQQTPGQGLQFLFEYFSETQRNKGNFPGRFSGRQFSNSRSEMNVSTLELGDSALYLCASSLPPGDGGSGNTIYFGEGSWLTVV.

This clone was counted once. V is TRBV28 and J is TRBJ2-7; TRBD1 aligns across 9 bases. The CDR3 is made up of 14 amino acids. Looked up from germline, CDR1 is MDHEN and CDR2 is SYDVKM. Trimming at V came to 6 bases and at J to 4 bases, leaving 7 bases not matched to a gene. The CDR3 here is CASRHRDRVYEQYF. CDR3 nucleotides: TGTGCCAGCAGACACCGGGACAGGGTATACGAGCAGTACTTC.